This paragraph covers one T cell receptor (beta chain) sequence. The antigen is unknown. The sample originates from a study of CXCR3-negative and CXCR3-positive naive CD8 T cells. General study results and limits: CXCR3-expressing naive cells carried TRB CDR3s more hydrophobic than those of CXCR3-negative naive cells. Researchers reported similar TRBV-TRBJ usage in naive CXCR3-negative and CXCR3-positive cells, though memory differed.

It was by 5' RACE with UMI labels that the TRB cDNA libraries were prepared. From the 5' RACE reads, TCRdb lists one entry per CDR3 protein and no DNA. Its listing shows 20,000 to 30,000 distinct CDR3 sequences. By phenotype, naive CD8+ T cells were CD45RO-CCR7+CD27+CD95-. Sequencing used naive CXCR3- CD8+ T cells from blood. Sample subset: CD45RO-CCR7+CD27+CD95- naive CD8+ T cells lacking CXCR3 (TNR3-). This sequence was found in a human donor in good health. Some clones in this sample may be carry-over from other donors' samples.

The CDR3: CASSFKGGSYNEQFF. The chain uses TRBV12-3 or TRBV12-4 and TRBJ2-1; absent DNA, TCRdb's TRBD1 call cannot be checked. The CDR3 totals 15 residues.